Presented here are 19 T cell receptor beta chains from one specimen sequenced in a study of blood T cells in healthy people across ages. With a J-beta primer mix and a sample-barcoded 5' primer, a second PCR ran about 6 to 11 cycles. In TCRdb, the 5' RACE reads were re-called with MiXCR into one record per CDR3 protein. This table has approximately 680,000 distinct CDR3 sequences, 32% appearing once. Source material: blood. These TCRs come from a woman aged 80 or over in good health.

This clonotype was observed many times. This chain connects TRBV6-2 or TRBV6-3 to TRBJ2-7, with D hard to call. From germline, CDR1 is MNHEY and CDR2 SVGEGT. The V end was cut by 7 bases, the J end by 0 bases, with 10 bases between. The CDR3 extends over 13 amino acids. CDR3 sequence (DNA): TGTGCCAGCACCTCCTCTGGCTCCTACGAGCAGTACTTC. It encodes CASTSSGSYEQYF.

The rearrangement joins TRBV20-1 to TRBJ1-1, with D perhaps matching TRBD1 (6 bases). CDR1 is DFQATT and CDR2 is SNEGSKA in the germline V gene (reference sequence). The germline V and J ends were trimmed by 6 bases and 5 bases, with 22 bases remaining between them. The CDR3 spans 15 residues. As DNA, the CDR3 is TGCAGTGCCCTTCAAGGGGGGGGGTTGCGGACTGAAGCTTTCTTT. Residues: CSALQGGGLRTEAFF.

In its sample, this clonotype was seen a few times. The chain has TRBV5-5 and TRBJ1-1; the D gene is possibly TRBD1 (5 bases). This CDR3 is built from 14 residues. In germline, CDR1 is SGHKS, CDR2 YYEKEE (reference sequence). Trimming cost V 2 bases and J 6 bases, with 14 bases left between them. In DNA, the CDR3 is TGTGCCAGCAGCTTTACAGACAGTTCTCCTGAAGCTTTCTTT. Translating it yields CASSFTDSSPEAFF.

Turning to this clonotype: Just one base apart from a much larger clone, this may be a read error. The rearrangement joins TRBV28 to TRBJ1-1, with 8 bases lining up with TRBD1. V was pared by 6 bases and J by 8 bases, with 11 bases of the junction left unmatched. The CDR3 is 14 residues long. In germline, CDR1 is MDHEN, CDR2 SYDVKM. The CDR3 spells CASRHLDRAVEAFF. The CDR3 nucleotides are TGTGCCAGCAGGCACCTGGACAGGGCCGTAGAAGCTTTCTTT.

This chain links TRBV7-2 with TRBJ1-4, with 7 bases that match TRBD1. This CDR3 has 16 amino acids. With 5 bases clipped from V and 5 bases from J, the junction kept 11 bases outside the gene matches. The germline gives CDR1 SGHTA, CDR2 FQGNSA. CDR3 DNA: TGTGCCAGCAGCCGAACAAGGACAGGTCCAAATGAAAAACTGTTTTTT. Protein: CASSRTRTGPNEKLFF.

This clonotype was found many times. The rearrangement uses TRBV7-8 and TRBJ1-4; D call uncertain. The CDR3 sequence is 14 residues long. The germline CDR1 and CDR2 sequences are SGHVS and FQNEAQ. Between the trimmed V and J ends, which lost 3 bases and 0 bases, there was a span of 5 bases. The CDR3 DNA sequence: TGTGCCAGCAGCTTGGAAACAACTAATGAAAAACTGTTTTTT. Amino acid sequence: CASSLETTNEKLFF.

The chain has TRBV29-1 and TRBJ2-7, with D hard to call. The length of the CDR3 is 15 residues. Germline loops: CDR1 SQVTM, CDR2 ANQGSEA. With 1 base removed from V and 3 bases from J, the gap between germline ends came to 16 bases. CDR3 protein: CSVEAWEWGRYEQYF. In DNA, the CDR3 is TGCAGCGTTGAAGCGTGGGAATGGGGTCGCTACGAGCAGTACTTC.

The sample holds a few counts of this clonotype. The genes are TRBV20-1 and TRBJ2-5; 7 bases are a match to TRBD2. Germline V lookup: CDR1 DFQATT, CDR2 SNEGSKA (reference sequence). CDR3 length: 14 residues. The V segment lost 3 bases and the J segment 1 base; nucleotides outside the gene matches: 5. The CDR3 protein is CSASSGTVQETQYF. Here the CDR3 DNA reads TGCAGTGCTAGCAGCGGGACCGTCCAAGAGACCCAGTACTTC.

This clonotype was found many times. The chain employs TRBV5-1 and TRBJ2-7; weak D call: TRBD2 (7 bases). CDR3 length: 15 residues. Germline V gene sequence: CDR1 SGHRS, CDR2 YFSETQ. The germline V and J ends were trimmed by 0 bases and 6 bases, with 16 bases remaining between them. The CDR3 sequence is CASSLDGGGGIEQYF. As DNA, the CDR3 is TGCGCCAGCAGCTTGGATGGAGGGGGGGGCATCGAGCAGTACTTC.

This chain links TRBV20-1 with TRBJ2-3; D is perhaps TRBD2 (6 bases). Germline CDR1 is DFQATT and CDR2 is SNEGSKA (reference sequence). The CDR3 sequence is 15 residues long. V gave up 3 bases and J gave up 0 bases, with 13 bases separating them. CDR3 region: CSASGEASSTDTQYF. CDR3 sequence (DNA): TGCAGTGCTAGTGGGGAGGCATCAAGCACAGATACGCAGTATTTT.

This clonotype showed up just once. The chain couples TRBV12-3 or TRBV12-4 to TRBJ2-7; TRBD1 matches 8 bases. The length of the CDR3 is 15 residues. V shed 5 bases, J shed 5 bases, and the junction held 11 bases outside the gene matches. The CDR3 DNA follows: TGTGCCAGCAGTCCCGACAGGGGAAACGTCGACGAGCAGTACTTC. Translated: CASSPDRGNVDEQYF.

This clonotype was counted many times. The gene calls are TRBV7-2 and TRBJ2-5; D uncertain. Per germline, CDR1 SGHTA and CDR2 FQGNSA. The CDR3 covers 13 residues. Trimming left V 4 bases short and J 5 bases short, with 11 bases between. DNA of the CDR3: TGTGCCAGCAGCTCCTGGACGGTGGAGACCCAGTACTTC. Translating it yields CASSSWTVETQYF.

About this clonotype: A much larger clone lies a single base off, so this may be a read error. V gene TRBV12-3 or TRBV12-4 combines with J gene TRBJ2-5; possible D gene TRBD1, 6 bases. With the DNA end fitting TRBJ2-7 better, the J assignment may be wrong. The CDR3 extends over 14 amino acids. DNA of the CDR3: TGTGCCAGCAGCCCCACCGGGACAACCCACGAGCAGTACTTC. Translation gives CASSPTGTTHEQYF.

This clonotype was seen at least ten times. The chain joins TRBV9 to TRBJ2-5; D unclear. The germline V and J ends were trimmed by 3 bases and 5 bases, with 11 bases remaining between them. The length of the CDR3 is 13 residues. CDR1 is SGDLS, CDR2 YYNGEE, per germline. The CDR3 nucleotides are TGTGCCAGCAGCGGTCGACAAGGGGAGACCCAGTACTTC. Protein product: CASSGRQGETQYF. The full variable domain, with the rest looked up from reference TRBV9 and TRBJ2-5, is DSGVTQTPKHLITATGQRVTLRCSPRSGDLSVYWYQQSLDQGLQFLIQYYNGEERAKGNILERFSAQQFPDLHSELNLSSLELGDSALYFCASSGRQGETQYFGPGTRLLVL.

This clonotype was detected many times. The chain links TRBV6-8 to TRBJ1-5, with 8 nucleotides matching TRBD1. The CDR3 extends over 19 amino acids. V gave up 2 bases and J gave up 3 bases; unmatched junction bases: 15. Germline values: CDR1 MNHGY, CDR2 SAAAGT. CDR3 region: CASSYPSIQDRVNNQPQHF. DNA of the CDR3: TGTGCCAGCAGTTACCCGAGTATCCAGGACAGGGTCAACAATCAGCCCCAGCATTTT.

As for this clonotype: Given a much more abundant clone one base away, this may be a read error. The rearrangement links TRBV4-2 to TRBJ1-4; the D is unclear. The germline V and J ends were trimmed by 3 bases and 0 bases, with 17 bases remaining between them. Germline V gene data show CDR1 as LGHNA and CDR2 as YNFKEQ. The CDR3 loop spans 18 amino acids. Here the CDR3 reads CASSHSVPGIATNEKLFF. CDR3 coding DNA: TGTGCCAGCAGCCACTCAGTCCCGGGGATTGCAACTAATGAAAAACTGTTTTTT.

This clonotype has a count of ten or more. This sequence joins TRBV5-1 and TRBJ1-4, with D possibly TRBD1 on 5 matching bases. There are 16 residues in the CDR3. Germline V gives CDR1 SGHRS, CDR2 YFSETQ. Trimming removed 4 bases from V and 0 bases from J, with 13 bases in between. CDR3 bases: TGCGCCAGCAGCCCCGACGGGACCGCAACTAATGAAAAACTGTTTTTT. It codes for CASSPDGTATNEKLFF.

About this clonotype: This clone may be a read error of a much larger clone one base away. The V call is TRBV6-1, the J call TRBJ2-7, with D perhaps TRBD1 or TRBD2 (6 bases each). The J call is in doubt because the DNA end fits TRBJ2-4 better. Germline CDR1 MNHNS, CDR2 SASEGT. CDR3 length: 14 amino acids. CDR3 sequence: CASNSGAAKNIQYF. The CDR3 coding sequence is TGTGCCAGCAACTCGGGGGCAGCCAAAAACATTCAGTACTTC.

This clonotype was detected only a few times. The gene calls are TRBV28 and TRBJ2-7, with 8 bases identical to TRBD1. The trim removed 4 bases at V and 2 bases at J, leaving 7 bases unmatched. The V gene's germline CDR1 is MDHEN and CDR2 SYDVKM. The CDR3 runs to 15 residues. The CDR3 spells CASSSQGGSTYEQYF. CDR3 sequence (DNA): TGTGCCAGCAGTTCACAGGGGGGTAGCACCTACGAGCAGTACTTC.